This is a list of T cell receptor beta chains from one sample in a study of T cell changes during pregnancy in multiple sclerosis. Here immunoSEQ multiplex PCR was the method, and the copy in TCRdb shows in-frame clones only, minus some. There are 85,000 to 100,000 clones in the sample; around 94% occur only once, and 2% to 2.5% lies in the top ten. The input for sequencing was peripheral blood, taken after pregnancy. All receptors come from a female donor with multiple sclerosis, enrolled in a pregnancy study. CDR3s include the opening cysteine and the closing phenylalanine or tryptophan. The order of the fields is D gene, V gene, clone size, J gene, CDR3 DNA, CDR3 protein. A D gene is named only where the DNA matches it firmly. Expanded clones get a size class; other rows say once, few or many, or leave the size out.

D: TRBD1
V: TRBV25-1
size: -
J: TRBJ1-4
DNA: TGTGCCAGCAGTGAATTGAAGGGGGCGGGAGAAAAACTGTTTTTT
CDR3: CASSELKGAGEKLFF

D: -
V: TRBV30
size: -
J: TRBJ2-5
DNA: TGTGCCTGGAGAGATTTCGGGACTCTCGAGGGGGAGACCCAGTACTTC
CDR3: CAWRDFGTLEGETQYF

D: TRBD2
V: TRBV5-1
size: -
J: TRBJ2-2
DNA: TGCGCCAGCAGCCTAAGATCAGCGGGAGAGGGGGCCGGGGAGCTGTTTTTT
CDR3: CASSLRSAGEGAGELFF

D: TRBD2
V: TRBV18
size: -
J: TRBJ2-1
DNA: TGTGCCAGCTCACCGTGGGTAGCGGGAGATGGTGAGCAGTTCTTC
CDR3: CASSPWVAGDGEQFF

D: TRBD2
V: TRBV19
size: -
J: TRBJ2-1
DNA: TGTGCCAGTAGTCATCTAGCGGGGGGGGCGAATGAGCAGTTCTTC
CDR3: CASSHLAGGANEQFF

D: -
V: TRBV4-3
size: -
J: TRBJ2-5
DNA: TGCGCCAGCAGCCAGAACCTCCAGGCGGGGCCACAAGAGACCCAGTACTTC
CDR3: CASSQNLQAGPQETQYF

D: TRBD1
V: TRBV19
size: -
J: TRBJ1-1
DNA: TGTGCCAGTAGTATCAGGGGGGCCCCCGCGAACACTGAAGCTTTCTTT
CDR3: CASSIRGAPANTEAFF

D: TRBD1
V: TRBV5-4
size: -
J: TRBJ2-7
DNA: TGTGCCAGCAGCTTGGGTGGGGGACAGGGGACCTCCTACGAGCAGTACTTC
CDR3: CASSLGGGQGTSYEQYF

D: TRBD1
V: TRBV10-1
size: -
J: TRBJ2-7
DNA: TGCGCCAGCAGTGAAGGACAGGGGCCAACCTACGAGCAGTACTTC
CDR3: CASSEGQGPTYEQYF

D: -
V: TRBV27
size: -
J: TRBJ2-7
DNA: TGTGCCAGCAGTCGATCGACTCAATCCTACGAGCAGTACTTC
CDR3: CASSRSTQSYEQYF

D: TRBD2
V: TRBV6-1
size: once
J: TRBJ2-5
DNA: TGTGCCAGCAGTGAAGCGCGGGGCGGGAGGGGGATCCAAGAGACCCAGTACTTC
CDR3: CASSEARGGRGIQETQYF

D: TRBD1
V: TRBV7-2
size: once
J: TRBJ1-2
DNA: TGTGCCAGCAGCTTAGTATCAGGGGACAGGGTAAAAGGCTACACCTTC
CDR3: CASSLVSGDRVKGYTF

D: -
V: TRBV7-9
size: -
J: TRBJ2-3
DNA: TGTGCCAGCAGCCCACTTCTAGGGGAAGGAGATACGCAGTATTTT
CDR3: CASSPLLGEGDTQYF

D: TRBD1
V: TRBV4-3
size: once
J: TRBJ2-1
DNA: TGCGCCAGCAGCCAAGGTACAGGGGAGTTGAATGAGCAGTTCTTC
CDR3: CASSQGTGELNEQFF

D: TRBD1
V: TRBV5-1
size: -
J: TRBJ2-7
DNA: TGCGCCAGCAGCTTGGGGACAGGGGTCTCCTACGAGCAGTACTTC
CDR3: CASSLGTGVSYEQYF

D: TRBD2
V: TRBV6-4
size: few
J: TRBJ2-1
DNA: TGTGCCAGCAGTTCCACTAGCGGGGCGGTCAATGAGCAGTTCTTC
CDR3: CASSSTSGAVNEQFF

D: -
V: TRBV19
size: -
J: TRBJ2-3
DNA: TGTGCCAGTAGTTTTTACTTTAGCACAGATACGCAGTATTTT
CDR3: CASSFYFSTDTQYF

D: -
V: TRBV7-9
size: -
J: TRBJ2-3
DNA: TGTGCCAGCACCGGACAGTCCAGGACTTCCACAGATACGCAGTATTTT
CDR3: CASTGQSRTSTDTQYF

D: -
V: TRBV30
size: -
J: TRBJ1-1
DNA: TGTGCCTGGAGTTCTGACTCAAACACTGAAGCTTTCTTT
CDR3: CAWSSDSNTEAFF

D: TRBD1
V: TRBV7-9
size: -
J: TRBJ1-2
DNA: TGTGCCAGCAGCTTCGTACAGGGGGCTGATGGCTACACCTTC
CDR3: CASSFVQGADGYTF

D: -
V: TRBV7-9
size: -
J: TRBJ1-1
DNA: TGTGCCAGTGCCCCATCAGGGGCGGGGGGTGGCACTGAAGCTTTCTTT
CDR3: CASAPSGAGGGTEAFF

D: -
V: TRBV27
size: -
J: TRBJ2-5
DNA: TGTGCCAGCAGGGGGCCTGAAGAGACCCAGTACTTC
CDR3: CASRGPEETQYF

D: -
V: TRBV5-4
size: -
J: TRBJ1-4
DNA: TGTGCCAGCAGCTTGCAGTCAAGTACTAATGAAAAACTGTTTTTT
CDR3: CASSLQSSTNEKLFF

D: TRBD2
V: TRBV4-1
size: -
J: TRBJ2-7
DNA: TGCGCCAGCAGCCAAGAAGGGCGGGGGATCTCCTACGAGCAGTACTTC
CDR3: CASSQEGRGISYEQYF

D: -
V: TRBV27
size: -
J: TRBJ1-1
DNA: TGTGCCAGCAAACCTCAGGGAATTGACACTGAAGTTTTCTTT
CDR3: CASKPQGIDTEVFF